Below, 15 T cell receptor beta chains from the same sample are listed, as sequenced in a study of cytomegalovirus exposure and HLA in healthy donors. The PCR was carried out with 60 Vbeta primers and 13 Jbeta primers. Method: immunoSEQ multiplex PCR; TCRdb's copy keeps in-frame clones and lacks some. Its listing shows 65,000 to 85,000 clones. Sequenced material: PBMCs. The receptors come from a female donor in good health and CMV-seropositive.

The V and J genes are TRBV6-5 and TRBJ1-1, with D possibly TRBD1 on 6 matching bases. Trimming removed 9 bases from V and 0 bases from J, with 11 bases in between. The CDR3 consists of 13 residues. The germline V gene encodes CDR1 MNHEY and CDR2 SVGAGI. The CDR3 coding sequence is TGTGCCAGTTTGTACAGGGTGAACACTGAAGCTTTCTTT. Protein product: CASLYRVNTEAFF.

CDR3 sequence (DNA): TGCGCCAGCAGCCAAGGAGGGGGCCTGAACACTGAAGCTTTCTTT. Its translation: CASSQGGGLNTEAFF. This chain connects TRBV4-3 to TRBJ1-1; 7 nucleotides match TRBD1. Losses at the gene ends were 1 base for V and 0 bases for J; bases not matched to a gene: 2. This CDR3 is 15 amino acids long. Germline CDR1 is LGHNA and CDR2 is YSLEER.

V and J are TRBV19 and TRBJ2-2; 11 bases are shared with TRBD2. The germline CDR1 and CDR2 sequences are LNHDA and SQIVND (reference sequence). Trimming removed 5 bases from V and 4 bases from J; junction bases left unmatched: 6. This CDR3 has 16 amino acids. CDR3 region: CASSPIAGGRTGELFF. In DNA form, the CDR3 reads TGTGCCAGTAGTCCAATAGCGGGAGGGCGCACCGGGGAGCTGTTTTTT.

The chain has TRBV19 and TRBJ1-2, with D hard to call. The CDR3 contains 14 residues. Germline values: CDR1 LNHDA, CDR2 SQIVND (reference sequence). V lost 5 bases and J lost 5, with 15 bases in between. The CDR3 sequence is CASSDETSSYGYTF. DNA of the CDR3: TGTGCCAGTAGTGATGAGACATCCTCTTATGGCTACACCTTC.

The rearrangement links TRBV2 to TRBJ1-1; 8 bases are a match to TRBD1. V was pared by 6 bases and J by 4 bases, with 7 bases of the junction left unmatched. CDR3 size: 14 residues. CDR1 and CDR2 from the germline V gene are SNHLY and FYNNEI. Here the CDR3 DNA reads TGTGCCAGCAGGGACGGACAGGGACCCACTGAAGCTTTCTTT. It is translated as CASRDGQGPTEAFF.

The chain couples TRBV30 to TRBJ1-4; 8 bases agree with TRBD1. The CDR3 is made up of 13 amino acids. Trimming at V came to 7 bases and at J to 5 bases, leaving 6 bases not matched to a gene. Germline loops: CDR1 GTSNPN, CDR2 SVGIG (reference sequence). The CDR3 loop reads CAYRGFQNEKLFF. DNA of the CDR3: TGTGCCTACAGGGGGTTCCAGAATGAAAAACTGTTTTTT.

The chain links TRBV6-1 to TRBJ1-5; TRBD1 agrees at 7 bases. V shed 4 bases, J shed 0 bases, and the junction held 3 bases outside the gene matches. Germline loops: CDR1 MNHNS, CDR2 SASEGT. The CDR3 sequence is 15 residues long. CDR3 DNA sequence: TGTGCCAGCAGTGGAGACAGGGCTAGCAATCAGCCCCAGCATTTT. It translates to CASSGDRASNQPQHF.

The V gene is TRBV9, the J gene TRBJ2-5, with 7 bases that match TRBD2. J gave up 0 bases and V 4 bases, and 6 bases lay outside the gene matches. Germline V gene data show CDR1 as SGDLS and CDR2 as YYNGEE. The CDR3 consists of 15 residues. In DNA, the CDR3 is TGTGCCAGCAGCCCTCATCTAGCGGACCAAGAGACCCAGTACTTC. Its protein product is CASSPHLADQETQYF.

In nucleotides, the CDR3 is TGTGCCTGGAGTGTAGGGGGCGGACCCTACGAGCAGTACTTC. Its translation: CAWSVGGGPYEQYF. The genes are TRBV30 and TRBJ2-7, with 7 positions matching TRBD1. J was trimmed by 2 bases and V by 0 bases; bases with no gene match: 4. CDR1 and CDR2 (germline): GTSNPN, SVGIG (reference sequence). The CDR3 consists of 14 residues.

The gene calls are TRBV5-1 and TRBJ2-5, with D maybe TRBD1 (5 bases). Trimming removed 1 base at V and 5 bases at J, with 9 bases between. This CDR3 is built from 13 residues. Germline V CDR1 and CDR2: SGHRS, YFSETQ. The CDR3 reads CASSLSWGETQYF. The CDR3 nucleotides read TGCGCCAGCAGCTTGTCATGGGGCGAGACCCAGTACTTC. The whole variable domain, remainder taken from reference TRBV5-1 and TRBJ2-5, is KAGVTQTPRYLIKTRGQQVTLSCSPISGHRSVSWYQQTPGQGLQFLFEYFSETQRNKGNFPGRFSGRQFSNSRSEMNVSTLELGDSALYLCASSLSWGETQYFGPGTRLLVL.

The chain recombines TRBV25-1 with TRBJ2-7, with D perhaps TRBD1 (6 bases). The germline V and J ends were trimmed by 5 bases and 0 bases, with 20 bases remaining between them. The CDR3 contains 17 residues. The germline gives CDR1 MGHDK, CDR2 SYGVNS. The CDR3 DNA reads as TGTGCCAGCAGTTCCGGGACAAATAATCGCCTCTCCTACGAGCAGTACTTC. It specifies CASSSGTNNRLSYEQYF.

The V call is TRBV5-1, the J call TRBJ1-3; weak D call: TRBD1 (5 bases). The germline CDR1 and CDR2 sequences are SGHRS and YFSETQ. The CDR3 loop spans 14 amino acids. Trimming pared 5 bases from V and 7 bases from J, leaving 16 bases between. The CDR3 nucleotides read TGCGCCAGCAGACAGGACCCCTTAGGGAACACCATATATTTT. This gives the protein CASRQDPLGNTIYF.

The rearrangement joins TRBV6-5 to TRBJ2-3, with 8 bases identical to TRBD2. Losses at the gene ends were 5 bases for V and 5 bases for J; bases not matched to a gene: 3. The CDR3 contains 13 residues. Germline CDR1 reads MNHEY; CDR2 reads SVGAGI. Here the CDR3 DNA reads TGTGCCAGCAGTCTACGGGGGGGAGATACGCAGTATTTT. Encoded protein: CASSLRGGDTQYF.

V is TRBV10-3 and J is TRBJ1-2; weak D call: TRBD1 (6 bases). The germline V gene encodes CDR1 ENHRY and CDR2 SYGVKD. The ends were cut back, 4 bases at V and 4 bases at J, with 7 bases in the middle. The CDR3 is made up of 12 amino acids. The CDR3 sequence is CAISGTAYGYTF. The DNA for the CDR3 is TGTGCCATCAGTGGGACAGCCTATGGCTACACCTTC.

The DNA for the CDR3 is TGCGCCAGCAGCCTCAATGGCGGCTATATGTATGAGCAGTTCTTC. Translating gives CASSLNGGYMYEQFF. The V call is TRBV4-1, the J call TRBJ2-1; no definite D call. Germline V gene lookup returns CDR1 MGHRA and CDR2 YSYEKL. V was cut by 4 bases and J by 8 bases, with 18 bases left in between. The CDR3 extends over 15 amino acids.